The rows below give T cell receptor beta chains drawn from one sample of a study of T cell responses to AZD1222 COVID-19 vaccine. The assay was immunoSEQ multiplex PCR, and TCRdb's table has in-frame clones only and misses some. The sample consists of about 150,000 clones, 91% of them appearing once. This sample comprised peripheral blood, obtained 28 days after the second AZD1222 dose. The receptors stem from an adult who received the AZD1222 COVID-19 vaccine. The CDR3 runs from the conserved cysteine through the conserved F or W. A D gene is named only where the DNA matches it firmly. A clone size is listed for some rows: how often the clone was seen (once, few, many), or a class if it is expanded.

TRBJ1-2 | TRBV7-8 | NA | NA | TGTGCCAGCAGCTCCTTTCAGGGGACCTATGGCTACACCTTC | CASSSFQGTYGYTF
TRBJ2-7 | TRBV10-3 | once | NA | TGTGCCATCAGTGAGACCCTTTCCTCCTACGAGCAGTACTTC | CAISETLSSYEQYF
TRBJ1-5 | TRBV19 | NA | NA | TGTGCCAGTCACGAGGGTTTCTTTGGCAATCAGCCCCAGCATTTT | CASHEGFFGNQPQHF
TRBJ2-7 | TRBV2 | NA | TRBD2 | TGTGCCAGCAGTGAATGGGCGGGAGGGCGAGTCTCCTACGAGCAGTACTTC | CASSEWAGGRVSYEQYF
TRBJ2-2 | TRBV5-1 | NA | NA | TGCGCCAGCAGCTGGACGGGCACGAACACCGGGGAGCTGTTTTTT | CASSWTGTNTGELFF
TRBJ2-3 | TRBV3-1/TRBV3-2 | NA | NA | TGTGCCAGCAGCCAAGAGCGGGCAGATACGCAGTATTTT | CASSQERADTQYF
TRBJ2-7 | TRBV18 | NA | NA | TGTGCCAGCTCCCCTAGTCTGGGGGACGAGCAGTACTTC | CASSPSLGDEQYF
TRBJ1-2 | TRBV29-1 | NA | NA | TGCAGCGCTGGGACAAGCTATGGCTACACCTTC | CSAGTSYGYTF
TRBJ1-5 | TRBV6-5 | once | NA | TGTGCCAGCAGTTACCTCGGTCCTAGCAATCAGCCCCAGCATTTT | CASSYLGPSNQPQHF
TRBJ2-3 | TRBV9 | NA | NA | TGTGCCAGCAGCACCACTATCCGATCTAGCGTAAGCACAGATACGCAGTATTTT | CASSTTIRSSVSTDTQYF
TRBJ2-2 | TRBV7-9 | NA | TRBD2 | TGTGCCAGCAGCCCCGGGACTAGCGGGAGGGGTCCCGGGGAGCTGTTTTTT | CASSPGTSGRGPGELFF
TRBJ2-5 | TRBV24-1 | NA | TRBD1 | TGTGCCACCAGTGACCCCGGACAGGGAGGAGCGGAGACCCAGTACTTC | CATSDPGQGGAETQYF
TRBJ1-5 | TRBV5-4 | NA | TRBD1 | TGTGCCAGCAGCGAGGGACAGCTTAGCAATCAGCCCCAGCATTTT | CASSEGQLSNQPQHF
TRBJ1-2 | TRBV30 | NA | TRBD1 | TGTGCCTGGAGGGGGACAGGGGGCGGCTACACCTTC | CAWRGTGGGYTF
TRBJ2-3 | TRBV5-1 | few | TRBD1 | TGCGCCAGCAGCTTGGGGGACAGGGGAAGTACAGATACGCAGTATTTT | CASSLGDRGSTDTQYF
TRBJ1-1 | TRBV19 | NA | NA | TGTGCCAGTAGTATACACAGGTCCCATACTGAAGCTTTCTTT | CASSIHRSHTEAFF
TRBJ2-3 | TRBV19 | NA | NA | TGTGCCAGTAGTCTTGATAGGCCAACAGATACGCAGTATTTT | CASSLDRPTDTQYF
TRBJ2-7 | TRBV5-7 | NA | TRBD2 | TGTGCCAGCAGCTTGCTAGCGGATTCCACCTACGAGCAGTACTTC | CASSLLADSTYEQYF
TRBJ1-2 | TRBV6-5 | few | NA | TGTGCCAGCAGTTACTCTGAGGGAGGCTACACCTTC | CASSYSEGGYTF
TRBJ2-1 | TRBV5-1 | NA | NA | TGCGCCAGCAGCTTGGCGGGACTCGGCTACAATGAGCAGTTCTTC | CASSLAGLGYNEQFF
TRBJ1-5 | TRBV19 | NA | NA | TGTGCCAGTAGTATTGACGGGGGCAGCAATCAGCCCCAGCATTTT | CASSIDGGSNQPQHF
TRBJ1-2 | TRBV2 | NA | NA | TGTGCCAGTACGGTTACCCAAAACTATGGCTACACCTTC | CASTVTQNYGYTF
TRBJ2-5 | TRBV7-9 | NA | TRBD2 | TGTGCCAGCAGCCTTAGACTAGCGGGATACCAAGAGACCCAGTACTTC | CASSLRLAGYQETQYF
TRBJ1-1 | TRBV19 | NA | NA | TGTGCCAGTAGTATGCCCGGGCATGAGAACACTGAAGCTTTCTTT | CASSMPGHENTEAFF
TRBJ2-5 | TRBV5-1 | NA | NA | TGCGCCAGCAGCTTGCTATCGACTAGTTTTAGGGAGACCCAGTACTTC | CASSLLSTSFRETQYF
TRBJ1-5 | TRBV9 | few | NA | TGTGCCAGCAGCGTAGGGGATAGCAATCAGCCCCAGCATTTT | CASSVGDSNQPQHF
TRBJ1-2 | TRBV6-1 | NA | NA | TGTGCCAGCAGTGAAAGAGGCAGGGAGGCTGGCTACACCTTC | CASSERGREAGYTF
TRBJ2-5 | TRBV5-1 | NA | TRBD2 | TGCGCCAGCAGCCCAAGACTAGCGGGAGAGACCCAGTACTTC | CASSPRLAGETQYF
TRBJ2-7 | TRBV2 | NA | NA | TGTGCCAGCAGTGACGTAGGGGGCTACGAGCAGTACTTC | CASSDVGGYEQYF
TRBJ2-7 | TRBV6-5 | NA | NA | TGTGCCAGCAATCGGCTCGGCGAGCAGTACTTC | CASNRLGEQYF
TRBJ2-4 | TRBV7-6 | NA | NA | TGTGCCAGCAGCCCCGGACTGAGCGAAAACATTCAGTACTTC | CASSPGLSENIQYF
TRBJ1-3 | TRBV9 | NA | NA | TGTGCCAGCAGCGTAGTCAGGAGGAGTCCAGAGGGTTCGGGAAACACCATATATTTT | CASSVVRRSPEGSGNTIYF
TRBJ2-1 | TRBV4-1 | NA | TRBD1 | TGCGCCAGCAGCCAAGAGGTGGCCGACAGGGGGAGAAGTGACTCCTACAATGAGCAGTTCTTC | CASSQEVADRGRSDSYNEQFF
TRBJ2-3 | TRBV7-2 | NA | TRBD2 | TGTGCCAGCAGCTCCGGGACTAGCGGGGAAAACTTT | CASSSGTSGENF
TRBJ2-1 | TRBV6-2/TRBV6-3 | NA | TRBD2 | TGTGCCAGCAGCCCGCGGGGGGTTAGCGGGAGGAACAATGAGCAGTTCTTC | CASSPRGVSGRNNEQFF